This T cell receptor beta chain was sequenced in a study of blood T cell repertoires in COVID-19. Germline V gene sequence: CDR1 KGHSH, CDR2 LQKENI. Trimming left V 0 bases short and J 1 base short, with 13 bases between. This CDR3 has 18 residues. Profiling relied on immunoSEQ multiplex PCR, and the TCRdb table lists in-frame clones only, not all of them. The table records over 250,000 clones, about 91% of them present only once. The chain links TRBV18 to TRBJ2-6, with D maybe TRBD2 (6 bases). The sequence came from a person aged 18 to 30 with COVID-19, enrolled during active disease. Sequenced material: peripheral blood. The chain's CDR3 is CASSPPRDEWSGANVLTF. CDR3 nucleotide sequence: TGTGCCAGCTCACCACCGCGGGACGAGTGGTCTGGGGCCAACGTCCTGACTTTC.